This T cell receptor beta chain was identified during a study of naive and memory T cell subsets. This clonotype has a count of ten or more. The antigen is unknown. The SP2 primer and nested alpha and beta constant region primers amplified ligated cDNA in four rounds. Blood and skin TCR RNA was reverse transcribed with alpha and beta constant primers. One entry per CDR3 protein, called by TCRdb with MiXCR from the 5' RACE reads. The table has tens of thousands of distinct CDR3 sequences, around 8% seen once. Study observations and caveats: TCR transcript changes with activation or differentiation may affect this RNA method.

An oligonucleotide containing a UMI was ligated to the 3' end of TCR cDNA. The CDR3 is 13 amino acids. Trimming took 4 bases from V and 0 from J, leaving 6 bases between them. The germline V gene encodes CDR1 MNHEY and CDR2 SMNVEV (reference sequence). This rearrangement joins TRBV27 to TRBJ2-5; D not resolved. The sequence was collected from a female donor in good health. The CDR3 here is CASSYVDQETQYF. CDR3 bases: TGTGCCAGCAGTTACGTTGACCAAGAGACCCAGTACTTC.